The 13 T cell receptor beta chains presented below share a single source sample, sequenced in a study of blood T cell repertoires in COVID-19. Using immunoSEQ multiplex PCR, the repertoire was profiled, and TCRdb retains in-frame clones only, with some absent. The sample yields about 200,000 clones, roughly 90% seen once. Source material: peripheral blood. The receptor source for this set is a man aged 18 to 30 with active or convalescent COVID-19.

V gene TRBV29-1 combines with J gene TRBJ1-5; 8 bases are shared with TRBD1. This CDR3 is 13 amino acids long. Looked up from germline, CDR1 is SQVTM and CDR2 is ANQGSEA. Trimming at V came to 6 bases and at J to 5 bases, leaving 6 bases not matched to a gene. This CDR3 is CSVRTGLDQPQHF. CDR3 sequence (DNA): TGCAGCGTCAGGACAGGGCTCGATCAGCCCCAGCATTTT.

The DNA of the CDR3 is TGTGCCAGCAGCTCCACGGACAGGGGGTACTACGAGCAGTACTTC. It codes for CASSSTDRGYYEQYF. The chain couples TRBV5-6 to TRBJ2-7, with TRBD1 matching over 10 bases. Germline V gene sequence: CDR1 SGHDT, CDR2 YYEEEE. Unmatched junction bases numbered 6, after V lost 3 bases and J lost 3 bases. The CDR3 runs 15 residues.

The rearrangement uses TRBV6-5 and TRBJ2-1, with TRBD1 matching 11 bases. The CDR3 has 15 residues. V was pared by 7 bases and J by 2 bases, with 4 bases of the junction left unmatched. Germline CDR1 is MNHEY and CDR2 is SVGAGI. CDR3 bases: TGTGCCAGCATCCCGGGACAGGGGGCCTACAATGAGCAGTTCTTC. Translating it yields CASIPGQGAYNEQFF.

The chain uses TRBV30 and TRBJ2-1; no clear D gene. Trimming cost V 0 bases and J 7 bases, with 13 bases left between them. Germline lookup yields CDR1 GTSNPN and CDR2 SVGIG (reference sequence). The CDR3 is 14 residues long. The DNA for the CDR3 is TGTGCCTGGAGTGTCCGGCGGAGAGGTAATGAGCAGTTCTTC. Residues: CAWSVRRRGNEQFF. The full variable domain, rest sourced from reference TRBV30 and TRBJ2-1, is SQTIHQWPATLVQPVGSPLSLECTVEGTSNPNLYWYRQAAGRGLQLLFYSVGIGQISSEVPQNLSASRPQDRQFILSSKKLLLSDSGFYLCAWSVRRRGNEQFFGPGTRLTVL.

This clone was counted between two and nine times. This rearrangement joins TRBV19 to TRBJ1-1; 7 nucleotides align to TRBD1. V was pared by 9 bases and J by 1 base, with 8 bases of the junction left unmatched. The germline V gene has CDR1 LNHDA and CDR2 SQIVND (reference sequence). The CDR3 totals 14 residues. The DNA of the CDR3 is TGTGCCAGCGACGAGGGACAGCGGAACACTGAAGCTTTCTTT. Encoded protein: CASDEGQRNTEAFF.

The chain links TRBV9 to TRBJ2-2, with 7 bases that match TRBD1. The V segment lost 5 bases and the J segment 6 bases; nucleotides outside the gene matches: 13. The length of the CDR3 is 16 residues. Germline CDR1 is SGDLS and CDR2 is YYNGEE. For the CDR3, the DNA is TGTGCCAGCAGTCGAACCCCCCCTGGACAGGCCGGGGAGCTGTTTTTT. Protein sequence: CASSRTPPGQAGELFF.

This sequence joins TRBV29-1 and TRBJ1-2; D gene uncertain. V lost 4 bases and J lost 1, with 7 bases in between. Germline V gene sequence: CDR1 SQVTM, CDR2 ANQGSEA. The CDR3 extends over 12 amino acids. The CDR3 loop is CSVVSGNYGYTF. The CDR3 DNA reads as TGCAGCGTTGTGTCGGGTAACTATGGCTACACCTTC. The full variable domain, completed using reference TRBV29-1 and TRBJ1-2, is SAVISQKPSRDICQRGTSLTIQCQVDSQVTMMFWYRQQPGQSLTLIATANQGSEATYESGFVIDKFPISRPNLTFSTLTVSNMSPEDSSIYLCSVVSGNYGYTFGSGTRLTVV.

In its sample, this clone was seen a few times. The chain carries TRBV6-1 and TRBJ1-1, with 7 nucleotides matching TRBD1. CDR1 and CDR2 (germline): MNHNS, SASEGT. There are 15 residues in the CDR3. V shed 3 bases, J shed 4 bases, and the junction held 8 bases outside the gene matches. The CDR3 DNA sequence: TGTGCCAGCAGTGATCAGGGGGGAAAGACCACTGAAGCTTTCTTT. Residues: CASSDQGGKTTEAFF.

The CDR3 spells CASSNTTGTGYTF. CDR3 DNA sequence: TGTGCCAGCTCGAACACGACAGGGACCGGCTACACCTTC. J is TRBJ1-2 and V is TRBV18, with 7 bases that match TRBD1. This CDR3 is built from 13 residues. J gave up 8 bases and V 6 bases, and 9 bases lay outside the gene matches. The germline CDR1 and CDR2 sequences are KGHSH and LQKENI.

This sequence joins TRBV25-1 and TRBJ1-2; D gene uncertain. The CDR3 loop spans 14 amino acids. The germline V gene encodes CDR1 MGHDK and CDR2 SYGVNS. Deletions cut 1 base from V and 4 bases from J, with 10 bases between. CDR3: CASSEFGQPYGYTF. The CDR3, as DNA: TGTGCCAGCAGTGAATTTGGGCAGCCCTATGGCTACACCTTC.

The J gene is TRBJ2-3, the V gene TRBV24-1; 9 positions agree with TRBD2. Trimming cost V 7 bases and J 5 bases; bases outside gene matches: 9. This CDR3 contains 15 residues. Germline-derived CDR1 and CDR2 are KGHDR and SFDVKD. CDR3 sequence reads: CATSERGAPQDTQYF. The CDR3 DNA sequence: TGTGCCACCAGCGAGCGGGGGGCCCCCCAAGATACGCAGTATTTT.

This chain links TRBV2 with TRBJ1-5; 9 positions match TRBD1. This CDR3 region has 13 residues. The germline gives CDR1 SNHLY, CDR2 FYNNEI. Trimming cost V 10 bases and J 2 bases; bases outside gene matches: 3. The CDR3 is CATRDRGNQPQHF. CDR3 DNA sequence: TGTGCCACCCGGGACAGGGGCAATCAGCCCCAGCATTTT.

This clone was counted a few times. The J gene is TRBJ1-6, the V gene TRBV5-1, with TRBD1 matching 7 bases. Germline CDR1 reads SGHRS; CDR2 reads YFSETQ. The CDR3 spans 17 residues. Trimming took 0 bases from V and 5 from J; bases not matched to a gene: 8. CDR3 sequence reads: CASSLGSPGQNNSPLHF. In DNA form, the CDR3 reads TGCGCCAGCAGCTTGGGTTCCCCGGGACAGAATAATTCACCCCTCCACTTT.